The text below deals with one T cell receptor (beta chain). The data originate from a study of cytomegalovirus exposure and HLA in healthy donors. The PCR employed 60 Vbeta primers together with 13 Jbeta primers. The protocol was immunoSEQ multiplex PCR, while the TCRdb copy is restricted to in-frame clones and leaves out a portion. Of approximately 160,000 clones listed, approximately 75% are singletons. V lost 1 base to trimming and J lost 6 bases; unmatched junction nucleotides: 15. The CDR3 has 17 residues. Per the germline V gene, CDR1 is LNHNV and CDR2 is YYDKDF (reference sequence). This TCR was recovered from a woman under 30 in good health and CMV-seronegative. The chain links TRBV15 to TRBJ2-7, with 7 bases matching TRBD2. The material sequenced was PBMCs. CDR3 nucleotide sequence: TGTGCCACCAGCAGAGTCGTTAGAGGGAGGGCCGGCTCCGAGCAGTACTTC. It specifies CATSRVVRGRAGSEQYF.